The next 13 T cell receptor beta chains were all read from a single sample in a study of blood T cell repertoires in COVID-19. The protocol was immunoSEQ multiplex PCR, while the TCRdb copy is restricted to in-frame clones and leaves out a portion. The repertoire has around 160,000 clones, about 90% of them found once; the top ten carry under 7.5%. What was sequenced was peripheral blood. Source of these receptors: a man older than 75 with acute or convalescent COVID-19.

This clone turned up a few times. The J gene is TRBJ2-7, the V gene TRBV18; 9 bases map to TRBD1. J lost 4 bases, V lost 4 bases, and 8 bases had no gene match. Looked up from germline, CDR1 is KGHSH and CDR2 is LQKENI. This CDR3 is 15 amino acids long. The CDR3 loop reads CASSLGQGTEYEQYF. CDR3 DNA sequence: TGTGCCAGCTCACTGGGACAGGGCACAGAGTACGAGCAGTACTTC. Full variable domain (missing parts from reference TRBV18 and TRBJ2-7): NAGVMQNPRHLVRRRGQEARLRCSPMKGHSHVYWYRQLPEEGLKFMVYLQKENIIDESGMPKERFSAEFPKEGPSILRIQQVVRGDSAAYFCASSLGQGTEYEQYFGPGTRLTVT.

The V gene is TRBV5-4, the J gene TRBJ1-2; D might be TRBD1 (6 bases). Trimming removed 2 bases from V and 13 bases from J, with 21 bases in between. The germline CDR1 and CDR2 sequences are SGHNT and YYREEE (reference sequence). The CDR3 has 14 residues. In nucleotides, the CDR3 is TGTGCCAGCAGCTTAGTCACAGGGTCGGATGAGGGCACCTTC. This codes for CASSLVTGSDEGTF.

As DNA, the CDR3 is TGTGCCAGCTCACAAGAACAGGGAGAGGGCAACTATGGCTACACCTTC. It specifies CASSQEQGEGNYGYTF. V is TRBV18 and J is TRBJ1-2; D is possibly TRBD1 (6 bases). This CDR3 has 16 amino acids. In germline, CDR1 is KGHSH, CDR2 LQKENI. Trimming removed 4 bases at V and 2 bases at J, with 17 bases between.

This clone was seen a single time. The V and J genes are TRBV3-1 (or the pseudogene TRBV3-2) and TRBJ2-3, with 10 bases fitting TRBD2. The CDR3 runs to 14 residues. Germline V gives CDR1 LGHDT, CDR2 YNNKEL (reference sequence). The J segment lost 5 bases and the V segment lost 6 bases, leaving 5 bases of the junction unmatched. CDR3 protein: CASRLAGDGDTQYF. The CDR3 bases are TGTGCCAGCAGGCTAGCGGGGGATGGAGATACGCAGTATTTT.

This rearrangement joins TRBV2 to TRBJ2-7, with 10 nucleotides matching TRBD1. Trimming at V came to 1 base and at J to 3 bases, leaving 12 bases not matched to a gene. The CDR3 is 18 amino acids. Per the germline V gene, CDR1 is SNHLY and CDR2 is FYNNEI. CDR3 bases: TGTGCCAGCAGTGAAGTCGTCAGACAGGGGGCGAGGCGCTACGAGCAGTACTTC. As protein: CASSEVVRQGARRYEQYF.

The chain combines TRBV3-1 (or the pseudogene TRBV3-2) with TRBJ2-1; D is undetermined. The CDR3 loop spans 12 amino acids. V was pared by 1 base and J by 8 bases, with 6 bases between. Germline CDR1 LGHDT, CDR2 YNNKEL (reference sequence). The CDR3 loop reads CASSQVIHEQFF. The CDR3 nucleotides read TGTGCCAGCAGCCAAGTTATCCATGAGCAGTTCTTC.

J is TRBJ2-2 and V is TRBV7-2, with no clear D. Per germline, CDR1 SGHTA and CDR2 FQGNSA. The CDR3 sequence is 15 residues long. V was cut by 0 bases and J by 1 base, with 6 bases left in between. In DNA, the CDR3 is TGTGCCAGCAGCTTAGCAACGGGGAACACCGGGGAGCTGTTTTTT. Residues: CASSLATGNTGELFF.

The V gene is TRBV7-2, the J gene TRBJ2-3; 7 positions match TRBD2. This CDR3 has 14 residues. CDR1 is SGHTA and CDR2 is FQGNSA in the germline V gene. V lost 5 bases, J lost 0 bases, and 2 bases stayed unmatched. For the CDR3, the DNA is TGTGCCAGCAGCCTTAGCGGGAGCACAGATACGCAGTATTTT. It translates to CASSLSGSTDTQYF. The full variable domain, rest sourced from reference TRBV7-2 and TRBJ2-3, is GAGVSQSPSNKVTEKGKDVELRCDPISGHTALYWYRQSLGQGLEFLIYFQGNSAPDKSGLPSDRFSAERTGGSVSTLTIQRTQQEDSAVYLCASSLSGSTDTQYFGPGTRLTVL.

The J gene is TRBJ2-5, the V gene TRBV5-1, with 7 nucleotides matching TRBD1. Germline V CDR1 and CDR2: SGHRS, YFSETQ. Trimming removed 4 bases from V and 4 bases from J; junction bases left unmatched: 7. This CDR3 contains 14 residues. The CDR3: CASSPGTALETQYF. CDR3 coding DNA: TGCGCCAGCAGCCCCGGGACAGCCCTAGAGACCCAGTACTTC. The full variable domain, rest sourced from reference TRBV5-1 and TRBJ2-5, is KAGVTQTPRYLIKTRGQQVTLSCSPISGHRSVSWYQQTPGQGLQFLFEYFSETQRNKGNFPGRFSGRQFSNSRSEMNVSTLELGDSALYLCASSPGTALETQYFGPGTRLLVL.

The chain recombines TRBV19 with TRBJ2-2; D possibly corresponds to TRBD1 (5 bases). The CDR3 extends over 16 amino acids. Germline loops: CDR1 LNHDA, CDR2 SQIVND (reference sequence). The V gene lost 10 bases and the J gene lost 7 bases, with 25 bases spanning the gap. For the CDR3, the DNA is TGTGCCACCTTCCCCACAGGCCGCTCTTGGAACGGGGAGCTGTTTTTT. Its translation is CATFPTGRSWNGELFF. The whole variable domain, filled in from reference TRBV19 and TRBJ2-2, reads DGGITQSPKYLFRKEGQNVTLSCEQNLNHDAMYWYRQDPGQGLRLIYYSQIVNDFQKGDIAEGYSVSREKKESFPLTVTSAQKNPTAFYLCATFPTGRSWNGELFFGEGSRLTVL.

This clone was recorded once. This chain joins TRBV5-4 and TRBJ2-2; possibly TRBD2 for D (6 bases). The CDR3 loop spans 16 amino acids. CDR1 and CDR2 (germline): SGHNT, YYREEE (reference sequence). Trimming stripped 0 bases from V and 4 bases from J, with 13 bases between. The chain's CDR3 is CASSLGGDGTTGELFF. CDR3 nucleotides: TGTGCCAGCAGCTTGGGCGGGGATGGGACCACCGGGGAGCTGTTTTTT.

The chain uses TRBV6-5 and TRBJ2-1, with TRBD2 matching over 8 bases. CDR3 length: 14 residues. Unmatched junction bases numbered 4, after V lost 7 bases and J lost 2 bases. Looked up from germline, CDR1 is MNHEY and CDR2 is SVGAGI. CDR3 DNA sequence: TGTGCCAGCATATGGCGGGGGGCCTACAATGAGCAGTTCTTC. Its translation is CASIWRGAYNEQFF.

The gene calls are TRBV7-9 and TRBJ2-2, with 8 bases lining up with TRBD1. The germline CDR1 and CDR2 sequences are SEHNR and FQNEAQ (reference sequence). With V trimmed by 5 bases and J by 4 bases, 6 bases remained unmatched. The CDR3 runs 15 residues. CDR3 coding DNA: TGTGCCAGCAGCATCGGGACAGGACGCACCGGGGAGCTGTTTTTT. Its translation: CASSIGTGRTGELFF.